This TCR beta chain derives from a study of a mutant IDH1 vaccine in newly diagnosed glioma. Method: immunoSEQ multiplex PCR; TCRdb's copy keeps in-frame clones and lacks some. In the table there are tens of thousands of clones, roughly 82% of which are singletons. As concerns this clone: Its antigen is undetermined.

This sample's time point: week 47, end of study. The vaccine gave 300 ug of a 20-mer mutant IDH1 peptide subcutaneously per dose. Eight vaccine injections were given to patients in weeks 1, 3, 5, 7, 11, 15, 19 and 23. V gave up 3 bases and J gave up 3 bases, with 12 bases separating them. Per the germline V gene, CDR1 is SGHDN and CDR2 is FVKESK. This CDR3 spans 15 amino acids. This receptor was obtained from a man in his forties with glioma. This chain joins TRBV14 and TRBJ1-3; D unclear. This specimen was PBMCs, taken from a glioma patient whose treatment included an IDH1 peptide vaccine. The CDR3 DNA is TGTGCCAGCAGCCACCTCCCGGGTGATGGAAACACCATATATTTT. This sequence encodes CASSHLPGDGNTIYF.